This T cell receptor (beta chain) was recovered during a study of pediatric ulcerative colitis. Points on this clone: Its antigen is as yet unknown.

General observations from the study: No controls had the two rectal clonotypes shared by ulcerative colitis patients. Rectal repertoires separated controls, mild-moderate and acute severe colitis. Substantially fewer templates came from a couple of patients' blood samples.

Each sample received Survey-level depth of up to 500,000 reads. Sequencing was performed with immunoSEQ multiplex PCR; in TCRdb, only in-frame clones are kept and a portion is missing. The data show around 34,000 clones, about 81% seen once. Germline CDR1 is SGHVS and CDR2 is FNYEAQ. The CDR3 spans 13 residues. Unmatched junction bases numbered 0, after V lost 2 bases and J lost 4 bases. The rectum was sampled with one to two pinch biopsies at colonoscopy. The rearrangement links TRBV7-6 to TRBJ1-1; 8 bases are shared with TRBD1. Sequencing was done on a sample of gut tissue. This clonotype was sampled from a boy aged 5-17 years with mild ulcerative colitis. Here the CDR3 reads CASSLQGATEAFF. In DNA, the CDR3 is TGTGCCAGCAGCTTACAGGGGGCCACTGAAGCTTTCTTT.